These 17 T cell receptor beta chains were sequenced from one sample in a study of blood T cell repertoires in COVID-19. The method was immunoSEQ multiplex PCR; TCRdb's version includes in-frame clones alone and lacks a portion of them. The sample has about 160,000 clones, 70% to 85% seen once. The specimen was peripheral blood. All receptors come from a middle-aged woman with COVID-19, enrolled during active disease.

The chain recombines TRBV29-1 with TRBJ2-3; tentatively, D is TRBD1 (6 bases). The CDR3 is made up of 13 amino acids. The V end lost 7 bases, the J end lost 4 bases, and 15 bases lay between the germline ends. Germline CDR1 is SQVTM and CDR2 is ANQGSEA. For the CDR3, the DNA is TGCAGCGCAGCGACAGGTGGGGCAGATACGCAGTATTTT. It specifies CSAATGGADTQYF.

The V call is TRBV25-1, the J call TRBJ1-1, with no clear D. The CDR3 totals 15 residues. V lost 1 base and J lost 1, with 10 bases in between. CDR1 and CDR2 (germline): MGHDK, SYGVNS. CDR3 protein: CASSELRAPNTEAFF. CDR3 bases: TGTGCCAGCAGTGAATTGAGAGCGCCGAACACTGAAGCTTTCTTT. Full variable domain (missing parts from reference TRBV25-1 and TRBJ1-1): EADIYQTPRYLVIGTGKKITLECSQTMGHDKMYWYQQDPGMELHLIHYSYGVNSTEKGDLSSESTVSRIRTEHFPLTLESARPSHTSQYLCASSELRAPNTEAFFGQGTRLTVV.

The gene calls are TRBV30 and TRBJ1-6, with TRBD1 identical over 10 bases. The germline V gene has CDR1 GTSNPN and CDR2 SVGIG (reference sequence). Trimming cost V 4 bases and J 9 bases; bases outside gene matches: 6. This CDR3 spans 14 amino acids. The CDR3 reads CAWIPGTGVSPLHF. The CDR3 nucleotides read TGTGCCTGGATCCCCGGGACAGGGGTTTCACCCCTCCACTTT.

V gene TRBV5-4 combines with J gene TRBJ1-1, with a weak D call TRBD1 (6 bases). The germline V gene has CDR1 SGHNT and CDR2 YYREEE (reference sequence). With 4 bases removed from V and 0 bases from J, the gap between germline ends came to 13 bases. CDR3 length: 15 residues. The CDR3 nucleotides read TGTGCCAGCAGCGAACCCGGGACAATGAACACTGAAGCTTTCTTT. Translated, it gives CASSEPGTMNTEAFF.

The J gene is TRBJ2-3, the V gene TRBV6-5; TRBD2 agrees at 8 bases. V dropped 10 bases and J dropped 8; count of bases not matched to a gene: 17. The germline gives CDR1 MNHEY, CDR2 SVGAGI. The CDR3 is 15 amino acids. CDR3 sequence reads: CATNRGGTGQSTQYF. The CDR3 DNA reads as TGTGCCACCAACCGGGGGGGAACGGGGCAATCTACGCAGTATTTT.

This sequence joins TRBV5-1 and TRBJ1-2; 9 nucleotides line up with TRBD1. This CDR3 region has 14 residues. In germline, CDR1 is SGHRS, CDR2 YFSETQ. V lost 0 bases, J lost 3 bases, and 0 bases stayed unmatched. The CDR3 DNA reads TGCGCCAGCAGCTTGGGACAGGGGGACTATGGCTACACCTTC. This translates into CASSLGQGDYGYTF.

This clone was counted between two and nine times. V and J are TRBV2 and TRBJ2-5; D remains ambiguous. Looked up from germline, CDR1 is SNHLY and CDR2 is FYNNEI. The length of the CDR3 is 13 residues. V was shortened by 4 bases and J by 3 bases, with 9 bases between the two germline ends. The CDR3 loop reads CASSAGQKETQYF. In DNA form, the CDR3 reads TGTGCCAGCAGTGCTGGTCAGAAAGAGACCCAGTACTTC.

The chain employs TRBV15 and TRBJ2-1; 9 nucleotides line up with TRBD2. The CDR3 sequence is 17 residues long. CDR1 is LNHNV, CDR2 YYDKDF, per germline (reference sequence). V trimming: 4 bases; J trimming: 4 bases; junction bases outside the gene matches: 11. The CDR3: CATSNPYSGSKYNEQFF. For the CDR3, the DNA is TGTGCCACCAGCAACCCCTATAGCGGGAGTAAGTACAATGAGCAGTTCTTC.

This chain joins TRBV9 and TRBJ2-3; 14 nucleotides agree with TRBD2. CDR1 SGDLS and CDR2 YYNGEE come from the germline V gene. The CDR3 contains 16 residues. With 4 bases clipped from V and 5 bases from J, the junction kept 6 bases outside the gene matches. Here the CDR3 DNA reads TGTGCCAGCAGCCTAGGGACTAGCGGGAGACTAGATACGCAGTATTTT. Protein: CASSLGTSGRLDTQYF.

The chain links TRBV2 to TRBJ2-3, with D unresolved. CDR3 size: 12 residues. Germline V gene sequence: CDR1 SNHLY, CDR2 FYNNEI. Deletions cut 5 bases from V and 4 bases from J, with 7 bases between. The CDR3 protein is CASSFISDTQYF. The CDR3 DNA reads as TGTGCCAGCAGTTTTATTTCAGATACGCAGTATTTT.

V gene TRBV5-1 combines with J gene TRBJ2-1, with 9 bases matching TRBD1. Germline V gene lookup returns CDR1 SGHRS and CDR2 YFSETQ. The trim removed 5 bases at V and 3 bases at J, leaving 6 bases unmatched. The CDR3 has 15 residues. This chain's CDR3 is CASRGGQGDYNEQFF. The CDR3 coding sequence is TGCGCCAGCAGGGGGGGACAGGGAGACTACAATGAGCAGTTCTTC.

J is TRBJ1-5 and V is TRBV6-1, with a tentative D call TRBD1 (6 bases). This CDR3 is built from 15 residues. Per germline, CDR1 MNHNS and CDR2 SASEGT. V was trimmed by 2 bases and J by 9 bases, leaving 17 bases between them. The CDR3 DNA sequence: TGTGCCAGCAGTGAAAGAAGTCGGGGGGCGGGGCCCCAGCATTTT. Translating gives CASSERSRGAGPQHF.

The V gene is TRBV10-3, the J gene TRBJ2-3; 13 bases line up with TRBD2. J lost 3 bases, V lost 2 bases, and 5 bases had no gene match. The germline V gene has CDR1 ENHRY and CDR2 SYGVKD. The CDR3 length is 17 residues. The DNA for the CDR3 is TGTGCCATCAGTGAGCCGACTAGCGGGAGGAATACAGATACGCAGTATTTT. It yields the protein CAISEPTSGRNTDTQYF.

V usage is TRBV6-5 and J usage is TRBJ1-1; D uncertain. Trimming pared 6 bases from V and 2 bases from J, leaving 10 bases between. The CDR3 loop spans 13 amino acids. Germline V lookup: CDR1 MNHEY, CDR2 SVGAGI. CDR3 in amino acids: CASSLTRNTEAFF. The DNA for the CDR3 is TGTGCCAGCAGCTTGACACGAAACACTGAAGCTTTCTTT.

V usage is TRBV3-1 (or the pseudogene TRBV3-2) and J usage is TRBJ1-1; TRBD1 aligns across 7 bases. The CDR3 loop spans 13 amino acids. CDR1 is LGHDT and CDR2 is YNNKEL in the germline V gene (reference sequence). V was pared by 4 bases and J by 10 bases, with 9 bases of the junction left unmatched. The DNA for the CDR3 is TGTGCCAGCAGCCCGGGACAGACACTGGGAGCTTTCTTT. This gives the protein CASSPGQTLGAFF.

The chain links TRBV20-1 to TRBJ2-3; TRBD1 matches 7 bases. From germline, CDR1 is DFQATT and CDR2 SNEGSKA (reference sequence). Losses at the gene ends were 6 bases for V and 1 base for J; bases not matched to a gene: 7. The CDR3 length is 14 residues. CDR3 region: CSASDRVGTDTQYF. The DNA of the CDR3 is TGCAGTGCCAGTGACAGGGTAGGCACAGATACGCAGTATTTT.

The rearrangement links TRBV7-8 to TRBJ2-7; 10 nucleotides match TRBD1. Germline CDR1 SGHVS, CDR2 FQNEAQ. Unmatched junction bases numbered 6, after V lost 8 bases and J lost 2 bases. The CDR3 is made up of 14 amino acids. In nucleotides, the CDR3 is TGTGCCAGCGGCCACGGACAGGGGGCCTACGAGCAGTACTTC. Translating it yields CASGHGQGAYEQYF. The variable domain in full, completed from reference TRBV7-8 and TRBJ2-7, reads GAGVSQSPRYKVAKRGQDVALRCDPISGHVSLFWYQQALGQGPEFLTYFQNEAQLDKSGLPSDRFFAERPEGSVSTLKIQRTQQEDSAVYLCASGHGQGAYEQYFGPGTRLTVT.